Shown below are 10 T cell receptor beta chains from a single sample sequenced in a study of T cells in Graves' hyperthyroidism and ophthalmopathy (dated by TCRdb to between 2017 and 2020). Libraries were made using multiplex PCR. TCRdb names Illumina HiSeq 2000 as the instrument used. Amplification of TCR beta CDR3 regions was carried out from RNA transcripts. The TCR CDR3 was subjected to a first round of RT-PCR using the HTBI primer set and the Qiagen OneStep RT-PCR kit. Through fastp at Q25 and MiXCR, TCRdb rebuilt clones from the public reads, retaining in-frame beta chains. Every entry covers one CDR3 protein and lists the most common genes and DNA from its rows. The sample data list around 340,000 distinct CDR3 sequences, and around 20% of these were observed just once. Clones ranked in the top ten supply around 48% of the sample. Sequences were obtained from blood. The receptors derive from a woman in her 50s with Graves' hyperthyroidism.

This clonotype was counted ten times or more. CDR3 sequence: CASSHRGSYNEQFF. The DNA of the CDR3 is TGTGCCAGCAGCCATAGGGGGAGTTACAATGAGCAGTTCTTC. This sequence joins TRBV3-1 and TRBJ2-1; a possible D gene is TRBD1 (6 bases). Per the germline V gene, CDR1 is LGHDT and CDR2 is YNNKEL (reference sequence). Trimming stripped 3 bases from V and 4 bases from J, with 10 bases between. The CDR3 consists of 14 residues.

The sample holds many counts of this clonotype. The chain uses TRBV10-3 and TRBJ2-3, with a tentative D call TRBD2 (6 bases). Germline-derived CDR1 and CDR2 are ENHRY and SYGVKD. The CDR3 sequence is 14 residues long. V dropped 4 bases and J dropped 1 base, with 9 bases sitting between them. CDR3 loop: CAISAGGGTDTQYF. CDR3 nucleotide sequence: TGTGCCATCAGTGCCGGCGGGGGCACAGATACGCAGTATTTT.

This clonotype was observed many times. This chain joins TRBV5-1 and TRBJ1-2; the D is unclear. CDR1 and CDR2 from the germline V gene are SGHRS and YFSETQ. The V and J ends lost 4 bases and 4 bases respectively, with 11 bases between them. This CDR3 has 13 amino acids. The CDR3 here is CASSPKVSYGYTF. CDR3 in DNA: TGCGCCAGCAGCCCCAAGGTCAGCTATGGCTACACCTTC.

This clonotype was detected many times. This chain joins TRBV3-1 and TRBJ2-7; a weak D match, TRBD1 (6 bases). This CDR3 spans 14 amino acids. Trimming removed 2 bases from V and 3 bases from J, with 11 bases in between. Germline CDR1 and CDR2: LGHDT and YNNKEL (reference sequence). CDR3 DNA sequence: TGTGCCAGCAGCCAAAGGGGGATAAACTACGAGCAGTACTTC. Protein sequence: CASSQRGINYEQYF.

This clonotype was picked up a small number of times. The CDR3 bases are TGTGCCAGCAGTTTATTGGGGGGCCTCTATGGCTACACCTTC. Translated: CASSLLGGLYGYTF. The chain joins TRBV27 to TRBJ1-2; perhaps TRBD1 as D (6 bases). Germline lookup yields CDR1 MNHEY and CDR2 SMNVEV (reference sequence). The CDR3 has 14 amino acids. V lost 1 base to trimming and J lost 4 bases, with 10 bases between them.

This clonotype was found a few times. J is TRBJ2-7 and V is TRBV18; 7 bases fit TRBD1. Germline values: CDR1 KGHSH, CDR2 LQKENI. This CDR3 region has 14 residues. The V gene end was trimmed by 4 bases and the J gene end by 3 bases; junction bases not matched to a gene: 6. Here the CDR3 reads CASSRQGYGYEQYF. The CDR3 region has the DNA TGTGCCAGCTCACGACAGGGTTATGGCTACGAGCAGTACTTC.

The table lists this clonotype with a few counts. The genes are TRBV6-2 or TRBV6-3 and TRBJ1-5; 9 bases fit TRBD1. The CDR3 sequence is 18 residues long. In germline, CDR1 is MNHEY, CDR2 SVGEGT. V was clipped by 5 bases and J by 4 bases; unmatched bases: 15. The CDR3 protein is CASSADRGGGRRNQPQHF. In nucleotides, the CDR3 is TGTGCCAGCAGTGCTGACAGGGGGGGGGGAAGAAGGAATCAGCCCCAGCATTTT.

This clonotype has ten or more counts. The rearrangement joins TRBV11-2 to TRBJ1-1; the D is unclear. CDR3 length: 13 residues. CDR1 and CDR2 from the germline V gene are SGHAT and FQNNGV. Trimming left V 5 bases short and J 10 bases short, with 17 bases between. The CDR3 sequence is CASSGSKGSRAFF. In DNA form, the CDR3 reads TGTGCCAGCAGCGGGAGCAAAGGGTCGCGAGCTTTCTTT.

This clonotype was observed a few times. The rearrangement links TRBV11-2 to TRBJ1-5; D is unresolved. CDR1 is SGHAT, CDR2 FQNNGV, per germline. The CDR3 loop spans 13 amino acids. Between the trimmed V and J ends, which lost 3 bases and 4 bases, there was a span of 7 bases. The CDR3 nucleotides are TGTGCCAGCAGCTTCGCGGAGAATCAGCCCCAGCATTTT. It specifies CASSFAENQPQHF.

As for this clonotype: Being one base from a much bigger clone, this may be a read error. The genes are TRBV6-5 and TRBJ2-7, with unresolved D. CDR1 and CDR2 from the germline V gene are MNHEY and SVGAGI. The length of the CDR3 is 14 residues. Here the CDR3 reads CASGYLPPMGEQYF. CDR3 sequence (DNA): TGTGCCAGCGGTTACCTACCGCCTATGGGCGAGCAGTACTTC.